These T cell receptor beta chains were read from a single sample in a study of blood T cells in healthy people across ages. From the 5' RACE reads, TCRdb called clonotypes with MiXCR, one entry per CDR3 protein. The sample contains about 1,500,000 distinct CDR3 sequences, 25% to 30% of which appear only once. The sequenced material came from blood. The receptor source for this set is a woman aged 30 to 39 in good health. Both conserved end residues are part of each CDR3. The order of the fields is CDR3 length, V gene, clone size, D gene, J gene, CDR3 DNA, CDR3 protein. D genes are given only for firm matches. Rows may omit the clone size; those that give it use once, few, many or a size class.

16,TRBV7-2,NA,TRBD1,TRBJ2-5,TGTGCCAGCAGCACCTCGGGGACAGGGGGCCGGGAGACCCAGTACTTC,CASSTSGTGGRETQYF
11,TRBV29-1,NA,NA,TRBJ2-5,TGCAGCGTGTCAAATGGGGAGACCCAGTACTTC,CSVSNGETQYF
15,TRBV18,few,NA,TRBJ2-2,TGTGCCAGCTCACCAAACAGAGAAAACACCGGGGAGCTGTTTTTT,CASSPNRENTGELFF
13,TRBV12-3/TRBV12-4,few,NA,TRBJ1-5,TGTGCCAGCAGGACAGCAGATAATCAGCCCCAGCATTTT,CASRTADNQPQHF
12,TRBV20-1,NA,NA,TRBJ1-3,TGCAGTGCAGCGGCCTCTGGAAACACCATATATTTT,CSAAASGNTIYF
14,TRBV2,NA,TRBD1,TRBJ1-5,TGTGCCAGCAGTAAGGACAGGAGGGAACAGCCCCAGCATTTT,CASSKDRREQPQHF
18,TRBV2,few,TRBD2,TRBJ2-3,TGTGCCAGCAGTGAAATTATCGGGACTAGCGGTGGAGCAGATACGCAGTATTTT,CASSEIIGTSGGADTQYF
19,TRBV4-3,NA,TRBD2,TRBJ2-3,TGCGCCAGCATCCAAGATCCTCCTAGCGGGAGCGGACCCGCGGATACGCAGTATTTT,CASIQDPPSGSGPADTQYF
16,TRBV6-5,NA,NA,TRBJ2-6,TGTGCCAGCAGTCAGTTCGTGGCGGGAGGGGCCAACGTCCTGACTTTC,CASSQFVAGGANVLTF
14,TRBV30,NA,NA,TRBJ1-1,TGTGCCTGGAGCGCTATGGACGAGGACACTGAAGCTTTCTTT,CAWSAMDEDTEAFF
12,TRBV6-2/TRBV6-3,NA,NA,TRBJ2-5,TGTGCCAGCAAGAACTTGGCTGAGACCCAGTACTTC,CASKNLAETQYF
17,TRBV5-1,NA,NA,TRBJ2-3,TGCGCCAGCAGCCCTTGGGGACCTCTCGGCGGCACAGATACGCAGTATTTT,CASSPWGPLGGTDTQYF
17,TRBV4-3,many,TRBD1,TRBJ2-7,TGCGCCAGCAGCCAAGATGTGTCTTCGGGACAGATTTATGAGCAGTACTTC,CASSQDVSSGQIYEQYF
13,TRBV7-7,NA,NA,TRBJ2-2,TGTGCCAGCAGCTTAGTGGGACACGGGGAGCTGTTTTTT,CASSLVGHGELFF
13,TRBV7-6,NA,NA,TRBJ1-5,TGTGCCAGCAGCGCAGACATGGATCAGCCCCAGCATTTT,CASSADMDQPQHF
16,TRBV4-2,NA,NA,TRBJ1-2,TGTGCCAGCAGCCAAGGCGGGGCAGAAGCTAACTATGGCTACACCTTC,CASSQGGAEANYGYTF
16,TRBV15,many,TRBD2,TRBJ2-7,TGTGCCACCAGCAGAGGAAGCGGGGGTGCTTACTACGAGCAGTACTTC,CATSRGSGGAYYEQYF
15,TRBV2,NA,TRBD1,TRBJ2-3,TGTGCCAGCACCCGGGACAGGGGGTTCACAGATACGCAGTATTTT,CASTRDRGFTDTQYF
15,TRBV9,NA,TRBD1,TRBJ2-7,TGTGCCAGCAGCGCGGGGACAGGGAACTACAATGAGCAGTACTTC,CASSAGTGNYNEQYF
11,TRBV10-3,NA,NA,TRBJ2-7,TGTGCCATCAGTGAGTTAAGCAAGCAGTACTTC,CAISELSKQYF
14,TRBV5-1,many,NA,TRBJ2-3,TGCGCCAGCAGATCTACCGAGAGCACAGATACGCAGTATTTT,CASRSTESTDTQYF
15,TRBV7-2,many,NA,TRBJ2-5,TGTGCCAGCAGCTTTCTCGGCATTAGGGGTGAGACCCAGTACTTC,CASSFLGIRGETQYF
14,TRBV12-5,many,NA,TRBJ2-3,TGTGCTAGTGCCCTAGACTCCTCCGCAGATACGCAGTATTTT,CASALDSSADTQYF
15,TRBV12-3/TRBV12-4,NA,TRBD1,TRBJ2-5,TGTGCCAGCAGTTTAAGGACAGGGGACCAAGAGACCCAGTACTTC,CASSLRTGDQETQYF
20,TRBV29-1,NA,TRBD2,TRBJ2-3,TGCAGCGCTAGGGGGTCTACAAGGACTAGCGGGAGTCGAGGGACAGGTACGCAGTATTTT,CSARGSTRTSGSRGTGTQYF
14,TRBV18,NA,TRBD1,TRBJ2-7,TGTGCCAGCTCCCCGGACAGGGGCGCAGGCGAGCAGTACTTC,CASSPDRGAGEQYF
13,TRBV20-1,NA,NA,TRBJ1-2,TGCAGTGCTAGGACCGGGAGGGGCGCCGGCTACACCTTC,CSARTGRGAGYTF
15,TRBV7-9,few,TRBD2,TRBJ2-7,TGTGCCAGCAGCCTAACTAGCGCTAAGTCGGACGAGCAGTACTTC,CASSLTSAKSDEQYF
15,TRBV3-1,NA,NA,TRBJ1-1,TGTGCCAGCAGCCGTGGGCCGGGGATGAACACTGAAGCTTTCTTT,CASSRGPGMNTEAFF
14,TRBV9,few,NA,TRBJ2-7,TGTGCCAGCAGCGCCCTACGGGGGGCGAGTGAGCAGTACTTC,CASSALRGASEQYF
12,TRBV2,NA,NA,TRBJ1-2,TGTGCCATTAGGAGTGGGGACTATGGCTACACCTTC,CAIRSGDYGYTF
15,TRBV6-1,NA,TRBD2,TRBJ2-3,TGTGCCAGCAGGGATAGCGGGGGGGCCGCAGATACGCAGTATTTT,CASRDSGGAADTQYF
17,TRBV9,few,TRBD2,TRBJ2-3,TGTGCCAGCAGCATACAAAGCGGGAGGGAATACACAGATACGCAGTATTTT,CASSIQSGREYTDTQYF
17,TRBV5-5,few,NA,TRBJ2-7,TGTGCCAGCAGCTCCCTTCGTGGGGGGTCGGGTAGCAACGAGCAGTACTTC,CASSSLRGGSGSNEQYF
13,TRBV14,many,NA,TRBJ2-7,TGTGCCAGCAGCCAAGAGCAGTACTACGAGCAGTACTTC,CASSQEQYYEQYF
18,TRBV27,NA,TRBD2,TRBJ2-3,TGTGCCAGCAGTTTTTCCCCGGGGACTAGCGGGAGTATAGATACGCAGTATTTT,CASSFSPGTSGSIDTQYF
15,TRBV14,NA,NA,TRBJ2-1,TGTGCCAGCAGCCAGGGCAGGGTGGGCGGCAGTGAGCAGTTCTTC,CASSQGRVGGSEQFF
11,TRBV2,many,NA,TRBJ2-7,TGTGCCAGCACTAGAGTTTACGAGCAGTACTTC,CASTRVYEQYF
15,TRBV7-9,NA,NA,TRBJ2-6,TGTGCCAGCAGCAATAACAGGGCCGGGGCCAACGTCCTGACTTTC,CASSNNRAGANVLTF
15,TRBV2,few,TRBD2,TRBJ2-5,TGTGCCAGCCAATGGACTAGCGGGAGGCCGGAGACCCAGTACTTC,CASQWTSGRPETQYF
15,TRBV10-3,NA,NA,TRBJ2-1,TGTGCCATCAGTGTAGCGGAAAACTCCTACAATGAGCAGTTCTTC,CAISVAENSYNEQFF
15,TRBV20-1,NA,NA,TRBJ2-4,TGCAGTGCTGAGTCCGGGAGCGCGTCCAAAAACATTCAGTACTTC,CSAESGSASKNIQYF
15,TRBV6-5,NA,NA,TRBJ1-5,TGTGCCAGCAGTCCCGGTGAGGGGGACAATCAGCCCCAGCATTTT,CASSPGEGDNQPQHF
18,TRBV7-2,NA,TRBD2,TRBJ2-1,TGTGCCAGCAGCTACCGGGGAGGACTAGCGGGGGGGTCCAATGAGCAGTTCTTC,CASSYRGGLAGGSNEQFF
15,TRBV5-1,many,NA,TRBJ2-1,TGCGCCAGCAGGCTCCGGGACATAGCTACACGTGAGCAGTTCTTC,CASRLRDIATREQFF
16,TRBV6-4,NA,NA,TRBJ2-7,TGTGCCACGACCCGTAGGACGGAACCCCGTTTCTCCGAGCAGTACTTC,CATTRRTEPRFSEQYF
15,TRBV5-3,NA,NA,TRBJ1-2,TGTGCCAGAAGCTTCCGGGACACCAGAAACTATGGCTACACCTTC,CARSFRDTRNYGYTF
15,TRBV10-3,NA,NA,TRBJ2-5,TGTGCCATCAGTGAGCCTTTACAGGGATCGGGGACCCAGTACTTC,CAISEPLQGSGTQYF
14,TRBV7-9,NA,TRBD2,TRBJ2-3,TGTGCCAGCACTCGTAGCGGGTCCTACGATACGCAGTATTTT,CASTRSGSYDTQYF
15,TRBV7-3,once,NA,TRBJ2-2,TGTGCCAGCAGCTTATTAGCCGATGTCCCCGGGGAGCTGTTTTTT,CASSLLADVPGELFF
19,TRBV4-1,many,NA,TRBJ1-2,TGCGCCAGCAGCCAAGAAACCGGTCGAAGGGGGACGAAGAACTATGGCTACACCTTC,CASSQETGRRGTKNYGYTF
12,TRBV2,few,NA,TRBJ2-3,TGTGCCAGCAGCGACTATGCAGATACGCAGTATTTT,CASSDYADTQYF
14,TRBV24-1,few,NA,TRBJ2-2,TGTGCCACCAGTGATTACGACAGACCCGGGGAGCTGTTTTTT,CATSDYDRPGELFF
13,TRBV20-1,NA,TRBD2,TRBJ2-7,TGCAGTGTCGGCGGGAGGATTACCTACGAGCAGTACTTC,CSVGGRITYEQYF
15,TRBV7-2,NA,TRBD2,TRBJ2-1,TGTGCCAGCAGCCGGGGACTAGCGAGTAACAATGAGCAGTTCTTC,CASSRGLASNNEQFF